What follows describes a single TCR beta chain. What it recognizes is unknown. Within Nashville, Tennessee resided all donors, each a Caucasian adult. Method: immunoSEQ multiplex PCR; TCRdb's copy keeps in-frame clones and lacks some. Here the sample spans 550,000 to 800,000 clones, around 67% being singletons. This record comes from a study of shared clonotypes between healthy human individuals. Study information: The study used three CD4 naive, three CD4 memory, two CD8 naive and one CD8 memory plate per donor.

Notes on the study in general: Large sequencing depth failed to make sorted-subset sequencing complete, rarefaction showed. Depth of sequencing was expected to influence donor clonotype sharing.

Sequencing input: memory CD4+ T cells sorted from blood. Subset meaning: CD45RA-negative fraction. This TCR was recovered from a young woman in good health.

In nucleotides, the CDR3 is TGTGCCAGCAGCCCAAGGGGGGCAGGGAGCAATCAGCCCCAGCATTTT. Protein sequence: CASSPRGAGSNQPQHF. This chain uses TRBV28 with TRBJ1-5; D is perhaps TRBD1 (6 bases). The V end was cut by 6 bases, the J end by 1 base, with 16 bases between. Germline lookup yields CDR1 MDHEN and CDR2 SYDVKM. CDR3 length: 16 residues.